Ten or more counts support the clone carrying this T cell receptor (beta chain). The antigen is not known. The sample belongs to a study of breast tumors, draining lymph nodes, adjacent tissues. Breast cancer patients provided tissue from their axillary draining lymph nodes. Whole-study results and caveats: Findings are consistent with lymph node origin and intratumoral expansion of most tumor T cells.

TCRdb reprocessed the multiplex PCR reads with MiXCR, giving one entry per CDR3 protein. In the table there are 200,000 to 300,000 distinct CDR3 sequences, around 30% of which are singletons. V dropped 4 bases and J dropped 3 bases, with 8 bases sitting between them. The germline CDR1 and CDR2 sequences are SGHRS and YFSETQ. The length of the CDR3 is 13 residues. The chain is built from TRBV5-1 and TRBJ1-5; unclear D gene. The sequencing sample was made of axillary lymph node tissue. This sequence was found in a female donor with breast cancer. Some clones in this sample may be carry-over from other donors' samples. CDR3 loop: CASSEDLNQPQHF. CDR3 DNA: TGCGCCAGCAGCGAGGACCTCAATCAGCCCCAGCATTTT.